This T cell receptor beta chain was retrieved from a study of blood T cell repertoires in COVID-19. Study background: The origin of the acute and convalescent COVID-19 samples was the United States, Italy and Spain. The cDNA or gDNA used as material had been derived from T cells, B-cell-depleted T cells, or PBMCs.

Authors' analysis steps: Nucleated cell counts were estimated from reference gene primer amplification. The method was immunoSEQ multiplex PCR; TCRdb's version includes in-frame clones alone and lacks a portion of them. D and trimming come from the DNA, and the V and J calls and clone size come from that table. Altogether more than 150,000 clones are present, over 80% being singletons, with the ten largest covering 2.9%. This CDR3 comprises 15 residues. Trimming pared 6 bases from V and 4 bases from J, leaving 18 bases between. Germline V gene lookup returns CDR1 MNHEY and CDR2 SVGEGT. The genes are TRBV6-2 or TRBV6-3 and TRBJ1-2; TRBD1 is a possible D gene (5 bases). The specimen sequenced was peripheral blood. This receptor was identified in a woman aged 55-75 years with acute or convalescent COVID-19. The CDR3 is CASSRPLSGVYGYTF. In nucleotides, the CDR3 is TGTGCCAGCAGCCGACCCTTATCGGGGGTCTATGGCTACACCTTC.